This record covers a single TCR beta chain. Its antigen is unknown. The sample is drawn from a study of CD4 T cells in relation to SARS-CoV-2 and coronaviruses. Unexposed donor CD4+ T cells date from about 2010-2019, before the COVID-19 pandemic. Isolation of CD4+ T cells took place after less than twelve days in culture. Here immunoSEQ multiplex PCR was the method, and the copy in TCRdb shows in-frame clones only, minus some. The sample has some 16,000 clones; around 77% are singletons. The CDR3 is 15 amino acids. Germline loops: CDR1 LNHDA, CDR2 SQIVND (reference sequence). Trimming removed 1 base at V and 4 bases at J, with 12 bases between.

The sequence was collected from a human donor in good health. Sequenced: CD4+ T cells from PBMCs, cultured in vitro. V and J are TRBV19 and TRBJ2-3; D may be TRBD1 or TRBD2 (5 bases each). This CDR3 reads CASSIVQGDSDTQYF. In DNA form, the CDR3 reads TGTGCCAGTAGTATAGTGCAGGGAGATTCAGATACGCAGTATTTT. Full variable domain (outside the CDR3, taken from reference TRBV19 and TRBJ2-3): DGGITQSPKYLFRKEGQNVTLSCEQNLNHDAMYWYRQDPGQGLRLIYYSQIVNDFQKGDIAEGYSVSREKKESFPLTVTSAQKNPTAFYLCASSIVQGDSDTQYFGPGTRLTVL.